These 32 T cell receptor beta chains share one sample of origin, sequenced in a study of T-cell reconstitution after alpha-beta-depleted transplantation in children. Molecular barcoding with unique molecular identifiers was used for the TCRbeta library. A single record per CDR3 protein comes from TCRdb applying MiXCR to the PCR reads. The table records around 92,000 distinct CDR3 sequences, more than 9% of them present only once. The sample in question was PBMCs from the stem cell graft donor, obtained from the stem cell graft. The receptors derive from a human donor who donated a stem cell graft to a child with inherited bone marrow failure.

This chain connects TRBV2 to TRBJ2-2; TRBD1 is a possible D gene (5 bases). The V gene lost 2 bases and the J gene lost 7 bases, with 14 bases spanning the gap. Per the germline V gene, CDR1 is SNHLY and CDR2 is FYNNEI. The CDR3 runs to 15 residues. As DNA, the CDR3 is TGTGCCAGCAGTGAAAGGTGGACACCTTTCGGGGAGCTGTTTTTT. Translated: CASSERWTPFGELFF.

This clonotype was seen at least ten times. The chain couples TRBV11-2 to TRBJ2-1; maybe TRBD2 (5 bases). This CDR3 is 15 amino acids long. Trimming removed 2 bases from V and 10 bases from J, with 18 bases in between. The germline V gene encodes CDR1 SGHAT and CDR2 FQNNGV. In DNA, the CDR3 is TGTGCCAGCAGCTTAAACCTAGACGGAGGTCGGGAGCAGTTCTTC. This sequence encodes CASSLNLDGGREQFF.

Ten or more counts support this clonotype. The chain combines TRBV29-1 with TRBJ2-7; D remains unclear. Germline assignment: CDR1 SQVTM and CDR2 ANQGSEA. The length of the CDR3 is 15 residues. V lost 1 base to trimming and J lost 1 base, with 14 bases between them. CDR3 nucleotides: TGCAGCGTTGAAGGTTTAGGCCCGGTGTCCTACGAGCAGTACTTC. It codes for CSVEGLGPVSYEQYF.

In its sample, this clonotype was seen many times. This chain uses TRBV7-2 with TRBJ2-5; D gene ambiguous. The ends were cut back, 1 base at V and 5 bases at J, with 5 bases in the middle. CDR3 length equals 12 residues. Germline assignment: CDR1 SGHTA and CDR2 FQGNSA. In DNA form, the CDR3 reads TGTGCCAGCAGCTTAGTCAGGGAGACCCAGTACTTC. Its translation: CASSLVRETQYF.

This clonotype was recorded a few times. The chain employs TRBV28 and TRBJ2-1; 9 nucleotides line up with TRBD1. Germline V gene sequence: CDR1 MDHEN, CDR2 SYDVKM. Trimming at V came to 6 bases and at J to 2 bases, leaving 8 bases not matched to a gene. CDR3 length: 16 amino acids. Here the CDR3 reads CASSITTGGPYNEQFF. The CDR3, as DNA: TGTGCCAGCAGCATCACGACAGGGGGGCCCTACAATGAGCAGTTCTTC.

This clonotype was detected many times. The rearrangement joins TRBV6-1 to TRBJ2-3; D unclear. The CDR3 runs to 13 residues. V shed 6 bases and J shed 0 bases, with 7 bases lying between them. In germline, CDR1 is MNHNS, CDR2 SASEGT. The CDR3 protein is CASSFRSTDTQYF. In DNA form, the CDR3 reads TGTGCCAGCAGCTTTCGGAGCACAGATACGCAGTATTTT.

This clonotype was observed at least ten times. Mismatch with germline at one junction end may stem from a read error. The chain links TRBV3-1 to TRBJ1-2; the D gene is possibly TRBD1 (5 bases). Germline V gene sequence: CDR1 LGHDT, CDR2 YNNKEL (reference sequence). This CDR3 has 13 residues. The CDR3 region is CASSQELTEGFAF. The CDR3 DNA reads as TGTGCCAGCAGCCAAGAATTGACAGAGGGGTTCGCCTTC.

This clonotype was observed many times. The chain links TRBV7-3 to TRBJ2-3; 10 bases match TRBD1. Germline-derived CDR1 and CDR2 are SGHTA and FQGTGA. The CDR3 extends over 15 amino acids. The trim removed 2 bases at V and 4 bases at J, leaving 3 bases unmatched. Written as DNA, the CDR3 is TGTGCCAGCAGCTTACGGGACAGGGGCGCAGATACGCAGTATTTT. Its protein is CASSLRDRGADTQYF.

This clonotype was counted at least ten times. J is TRBJ1-5 and V is TRBV9; no clear D. V lost 0 bases and J 7 bases, leaving 5 bases between the germline ends. Looked up from germline, CDR1 is SGDLS and CDR2 is YYNGEE. The CDR3 has 12 amino acids. The CDR3 loop reads CASSVVGQPQHF. The CDR3, as DNA: TGTGCCAGCAGCGTAGTGGGCCAGCCCCAGCATTTT.

The gene calls are TRBV4-1 and TRBJ2-1; perhaps D is TRBD1 or TRBD2 (5 bases each). Germline V CDR1 and CDR2: MGHRA, YSYEKL. This CDR3 is 15 amino acids long. Trimming removed 1 base from V and 4 bases from J, with 11 bases in between. In DNA, the CDR3 is TGCGCCAGCAGCCAAGTGGGGACCCCGTACAATGAGCAGTTCTTC. The encoded protein is CASSQVGTPYNEQFF.

This clonotype occurred many times. V usage is TRBV20-1 and J usage is TRBJ2-2, with a weak D call TRBD1 (5 bases). The CDR3 contains 15 residues. The V end was cut by 0 bases, the J end by 4 bases, with 12 bases between. Germline V gene data show CDR1 as DFQATT and CDR2 as SNEGSKA (reference sequence). The CDR3 loop reads CSARDAARGTGELFF. The CDR3 region has the DNA TGCAGTGCTAGAGATGCGGCTAGGGGCACCGGGGAGCTGTTTTTT.

This clonotype occurred a few times. The chain couples TRBV7-6 to TRBJ2-7; 9 nucleotides match TRBD2. Looked up from germline, CDR1 is SGHVS and CDR2 is FNYEAQ. This CDR3 has 15 amino acids. V was pared by 2 bases and J by 3 bases, with 5 bases of the junction left unmatched. The CDR3 DNA reads as TGTGCCAGCAGCTTAAGTAGCGGGAGTATCTACGAGCAGTACTTC. It is translated as CASSLSSGSIYEQYF.

This clonotype has at least ten counts. The V gene is TRBV20-1, the J gene TRBJ1-5; maybe TRBD1 (6 bases). The V gene's germline CDR1 is DFQATT and CDR2 SNEGSKA (reference sequence). The CDR3 extends over 15 amino acids. Trimming removed 1 base from V and 2 bases from J, with 12 bases in between. The CDR3 coding sequence is TGCAGTGCTAGAGGGGGGGCCTCGGGCAATCAGCCCCAGCATTTT. The encoded protein is CSARGGASGNQPQHF.

There are many counts of this clonotype. The chain couples TRBV5-1 to TRBJ1-1; TRBD1 is a possible D gene (6 bases). The CDR3 has 14 residues. The ends were cut back, 2 bases at V and 1 base at J, with 9 bases in the middle. Germline CDR1 SGHRS, CDR2 YFSETQ. The chain's CDR3 is CASSFTGSNTEAFF. The CDR3 DNA reads as TGCGCCAGCAGCTTTACAGGGTCGAACACTGAAGCTTTCTTT.

This clonotype was seen a handful of times. This clone may be a read error of a much larger clone one base away. The V call is TRBV20-1, the J call TRBJ2-5, with 8 bases that match TRBD2. The CDR3 totals 15 residues. Trimming at V came to 3 bases and at J to 2 bases, leaving 8 bases not matched to a gene. The V gene's germline CDR1 is DFQATT and CDR2 SNEGSKA (reference sequence). The CDR3 nucleotides read TGCAGTGCTAGCCCCTGGCGGGGGGTGCAAGAGACCCAGTACTTC. Translation gives CSASPWRGVQETQYF.

In DNA, the CDR3 is TGTGCCACCATGAGTAACACCCTCGTGACCTATGGCTACACCTTC. As protein: CATMSNTLVTYGYTF. The chain couples TRBV6-1 to TRBJ1-2; no definite D call. Trimming stripped 10 bases from V and 4 bases from J, with 22 bases between. The CDR3 length is 15 residues. Germline V gene data show CDR1 as MNHNS and CDR2 as SASEGT.

The chain has TRBV6-1 and TRBJ1-5; TRBD1 aligns across 7 bases. With 4 bases clipped from V and 0 bases from J, the junction kept 12 bases outside the gene matches. CDR3 length: 18 amino acids. Germline loops: CDR1 MNHNS, CDR2 SASEGT. This CDR3 reads CASSGRDRRINSNQPQHF. Here the CDR3 DNA reads TGTGCCAGCAGTGGCCGGGACAGACGGATTAATAGCAATCAGCCCCAGCATTTT.

The sample holds many counts of this clonotype. The V call is TRBV28, the J call TRBJ1-1; D remains unclear. Trimming took off 2 bases at V and 7 bases at J, with 5 bases between the two ends. This CDR3 spans 11 amino acids. Germline CDR1 MDHEN, CDR2 SYDVKM. CDR3 residues: CASSLRFEAFF. The CDR3 DNA follows: TGTGCCAGCAGTTTACGTTTTGAAGCTTTCTTT.

This clonotype came up many times. The chain is built from TRBV29-1 and TRBJ1-1; TRBD1 aligns across 8 bases. The length of the CDR3 is 15 residues. The V gene's germline CDR1 is SQVTM and CDR2 ANQGSEA. J was trimmed by 5 bases and V by 7 bases; bases with no gene match: 15. For the CDR3, the DNA is TGCAGCGCTGGGACCCTACAGGGGGGTGGGACTGAAGCTTTCTTT. It codes for CSAGTLQGGGTEAFF.

This clonotype was observed at least ten times. This sequence joins TRBV27 and TRBJ2-2; 8 bases are a match to TRBD1. Germline CDR1 reads MNHEY; CDR2 reads SMNVEV (reference sequence). The trim removed 3 bases at V and 3 bases at J, leaving 6 bases unmatched. CDR3 size: 16 residues. CDR3: CASSFVGQGDTGELFF. CDR3 nucleotide sequence: TGTGCCAGCAGTTTTGTCGGACAGGGTGACACCGGGGAGCTGTTTTTT.

At least ten counts were recorded for this clonotype. CDR3 coding DNA: TGCGCCAGCAGCTTGGAGGGGGCAGGGCAGCCCCAGCATTTT. Protein product: CASSLEGAGQPQHF. This sequence joins TRBV5-1 and TRBJ1-5; TRBD1 matches 7 bases. Germline loops: CDR1 SGHRS, CDR2 YFSETQ. This CDR3 is 14 amino acids long. The ends lost 0 bases at V and 7 bases at J; junction bases unmatched: 4.

This clonotype came up many times. The chain couples TRBV6-5 to TRBJ2-7; a possible D gene is TRBD1 (5 bases). Looked up from germline, CDR1 is MNHEY and CDR2 is SVGAGI. The V and J ends lost 8 bases and 5 bases respectively, with 10 bases between them. The CDR3 consists of 11 residues. CDR3 DNA: TGTGCCAGCGCTCAGGGTAACGAGCAGTACTTC. Amino acids: CASAQGNEQYF.

CDR3 loop: CASSGRQGGYGYTF. The CDR3 coding sequence is TGTGCCAGCAGCGGGAGACAGGGGGGCTATGGCTACACCTTC. The V and J genes are TRBV7-9 and TRBJ1-2, with 9 positions matching TRBD1. Germline values: CDR1 SEHNR, CDR2 FQNEAQ (reference sequence). The length of the CDR3 is 14 residues. The trim removed 5 bases at V and 4 bases at J, leaving 5 bases unmatched.

This clonotype was recorded at least ten times. This chain uses TRBV4-3 with TRBJ2-1; tentatively, D is TRBD1 (6 bases). With 2 bases removed from V and 8 bases from J, the gap between germline ends came to 13 bases. This CDR3 region has 14 residues. CDR1 and CDR2 from the germline V gene are LGHNA and YSLEER. The CDR3 DNA is TGCGCCAGCAGCCAACACAGGGATAGGGATGAGCAGTTCTTC. Its translation: CASSQHRDRDEQFF.

The rearrangement links TRBV30 to TRBJ1-2; D possibly corresponds to TRBD1 (6 bases). Germline V CDR1 and CDR2: GTSNPN, SVGIG (reference sequence). CDR3 size: 13 residues. Trimming took 6 bases from V and 6 from J, leaving 17 bases between them. CDR3 protein: CACCPQGADGYTF. Written as DNA, the CDR3 is TGTGCCTGTTGCCCACAGGGAGCGGATGGCTACACCTTC.

The chain recombines TRBV7-2 with TRBJ2-5; perhaps D is TRBD1 or TRBD2 (6 bases each). The CDR3 runs to 16 residues. V lost 3 bases and J lost 0, with 14 bases in between. In germline, CDR1 is SGHTA, CDR2 FQGNSA. The CDR3 is CASSLEGVWYQETQYF. Here the CDR3 DNA reads TGTGCCAGCAGCTTGGAGGGGGTTTGGTACCAAGAGACCCAGTACTTC. Supplemented by reference TRBV7-2 and TRBJ2-5, the full variable domain reads GAGVSQSPSNKVTEKGKDVELRCDPISGHTALYWYRQSLGQGLEFLIYFQGNSAPDKSGLPSDRFSAERTGGSVSTLTIQRTQQEDSAVYLCASSLEGVWYQETQYFGPGTRLLVL.

This clonotype was detected ten times or more. The CDR3 protein is CASSSPGTSGSRTDTQYF. DNA for the CDR3: TGTGCCAGCAGCTCTCCCGGGACTAGCGGGAGTCGCACAGATACGCAGTATTTT. The rearrangement uses TRBV11-1 and TRBJ2-3, with TRBD2 matching 14 bases. The V and J ends lost 4 bases and 1 base, in that order; junction bases with no gene match: 7. CDR3 length equals 18 residues. CDR1 and CDR2 (germline): SGHAT, FQDESV (reference sequence).

The table lists this clonotype with many counts. The chain uses TRBV5-1 and TRBJ2-7; TRBD2 matches 9 bases. CDR3 length equals 15 residues. Germline CDR1 is SGHRS and CDR2 is YFSETQ. V dropped 0 bases and J dropped 7; count of bases not matched to a gene: 8. CDR3 coding DNA: TGCGCCAGCAGCTTGGCTAGCGGGGCTTGGTGGGAGCAGTACTTC. Translated, it gives CASSLASGAWWEQYF.

In this sample, this clonotype turned up many times. The chain employs TRBV6-5 and TRBJ1-2, with D unresolved. CDR3 length equals 13 residues. The V end lost 5 bases, the J end lost 4 bases, and 11 bases lay between the germline ends. Germline V gene lookup returns CDR1 MNHEY and CDR2 SVGAGI. CDR3 bases: TGTGCCAGCAGTCTTCAGAGACTCTATGGCTACACCTTC. Translation: CASSLQRLYGYTF.

The rearrangement links TRBV29-1 to TRBJ2-1; D is possibly TRBD2 (5 bases). The CDR3 spans 16 residues. Looked up from germline, CDR1 is SQVTM and CDR2 is ANQGSEA. Trimming removed 0 bases from V and 0 bases from J, with 12 bases in between. CDR3 protein: CSVEDNEGSSYNEQFF. The CDR3 region has the DNA TGCAGCGTTGAAGATAATGAGGGTTCCTCCTACAATGAGCAGTTCTTC.

Ten or more counts support this clonotype. The gene calls are TRBV5-1 and TRBJ1-3; possible D gene TRBD1, 5 bases. This CDR3 is 15 amino acids long. Between the trimmed V and J ends, which lost 2 bases and 0 bases, there was a span of 9 bases. The germline V gene encodes CDR1 SGHRS and CDR2 YFSETQ. The CDR3 region is CASSFQGYSGNTIYF. CDR3 sequence (DNA): TGCGCCAGCAGCTTCCAGGGTTACTCTGGAAACACCATATATTTT.

This clonotype was picked up many times. J is TRBJ2-3 and V is TRBV10-3; 10 bases map to TRBD1. CDR1 and CDR2 (germline): ENHRY, SYGVKD. V lost 9 bases to trimming and J lost 4 bases; unmatched junction nucleotides: 7. The CDR3 spans 14 residues. This chain's CDR3 is CAIKGQGTPDTQYF. CDR3 nucleotides: TGTGCCATAAAGGGACAGGGGACCCCAGATACGCAGTATTTT.